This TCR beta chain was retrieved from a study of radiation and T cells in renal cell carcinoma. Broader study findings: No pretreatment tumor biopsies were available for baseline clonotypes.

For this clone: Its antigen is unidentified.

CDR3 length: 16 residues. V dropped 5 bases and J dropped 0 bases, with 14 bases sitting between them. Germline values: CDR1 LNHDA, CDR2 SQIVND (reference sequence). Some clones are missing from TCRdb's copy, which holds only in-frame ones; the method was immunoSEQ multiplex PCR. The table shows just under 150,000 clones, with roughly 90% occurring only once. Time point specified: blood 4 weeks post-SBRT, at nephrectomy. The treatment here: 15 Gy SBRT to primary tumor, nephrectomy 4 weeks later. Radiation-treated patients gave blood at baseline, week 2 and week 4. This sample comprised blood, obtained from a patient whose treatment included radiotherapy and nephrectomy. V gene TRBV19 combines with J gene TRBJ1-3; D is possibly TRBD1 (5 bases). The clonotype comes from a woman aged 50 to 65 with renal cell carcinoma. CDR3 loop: CASSSGLGGSGNTIYF. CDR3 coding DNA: TGTGCCAGTAGTTCCGGACTGGGGGGCTCTGGAAACACCATATATTTT.